Presented here are 10 T cell receptor beta chains from one specimen sequenced in a study of blood T cell repertoires in COVID-19. Repertoires were generated with immunoSEQ multiplex PCR, while TCRdb's copy carries only in-frame clones and drops some. The repertoire holds around 250,000 clones, with 65% to 90% as singletons. The material sequenced was peripheral blood. All receptors derive from a man over 45 with active or convalescent COVID-19.

The chain uses TRBV3-1 (or the pseudogene TRBV3-2) and TRBJ2-6, with 8 bases that match TRBD1. CDR1 and CDR2 (germline): LGHDT, YNNKEL (reference sequence). The ends lost 0 bases at V and 4 bases at J; junction bases unmatched: 11. This CDR3 region has 19 residues. For the CDR3, the DNA is TGTGCCAGCAGCCAAGATGACCGGACAGGGACGGTAGGGGCCAACGTCCTGACTTTC. Translation: CASSQDDRTGTVGANVLTF.

The V gene is TRBV7-2, the J gene TRBJ2-7, with D possibly matching TRBD2 (5 bases). This CDR3 comprises 14 residues. V lost 2 bases and J 4 bases, leaving 12 bases between the germline ends. Germline CDR1 and CDR2: SGHTA and FQGNSA. As DNA, the CDR3 is TGTGCCAGCAGCTTACAAGCGGTAGATTACGAGCAGTACTTC. Its protein is CASSLQAVDYEQYF.

The chain has TRBV5-1 and TRBJ2-1; D is perhaps TRBD2 (6 bases). V was trimmed by 0 bases and J by 4 bases, leaving 11 bases between them. Germline V gene data show CDR1 as SGHRS and CDR2 as YFSETQ. This CDR3 contains 15 residues. The CDR3 DNA sequence: TGCGCCAGCAGCTTGGAGGACTACAGGTACAATGAGCAGTTCTTC. This translates into CASSLEDYRYNEQFF.

Only one count was recorded for this clone. This rearrangement joins TRBV11-2 to TRBJ1-2, with a weak D call TRBD1 (5 bases). Trimming pared 5 bases from V and 4 bases from J, leaving 11 bases between. This CDR3 spans 13 amino acids. Germline CDR1 is SGHAT and CDR2 is FQNNGV. The CDR3 protein is CASSPSGIYGYTF. For the CDR3, the DNA is TGTGCCAGCAGCCCCTCAGGGATCTATGGCTACACCTTC.

The gene calls are TRBV11-1 and TRBJ2-1; 7 bases are shared with TRBD2. V lost 5 bases and J lost 6; bases outside the gene matches: 7. Per germline, CDR1 SGHAT and CDR2 FQDESV (reference sequence). CDR3 size: 14 residues. For the CDR3, the DNA is TGTGCCAGCAGCCCTCGGACTAGGACCAATGAGCAGTTCTTC. Protein product: CASSPRTRTNEQFF.

The chain joins TRBV18 to TRBJ1-6, with 7 bases identical to TRBD1. This CDR3 region has 15 residues. Germline loops: CDR1 KGHSH, CDR2 LQKENI. Unmatched junction bases numbered 5, after V lost 2 bases and J lost 7 bases. As DNA, the CDR3 is TGTGCCAGCTCACCATCGTCACAGGGGAATTCACCCCTCCACTTT. Protein: CASSPSSQGNSPLHF. The variable domain in full, completed from reference TRBV18 and TRBJ1-6, reads NAGVMQNPRHLVRRRGQEARLRCSPMKGHSHVYWYRQLPEEGLKFMVYLQKENIIDESGMPKERFSAEFPKEGPSILRIQQVVRGDSAAYFCASSPSSQGNSPLHFGNGTRLTVT.

The gene calls are TRBV28 and TRBJ1-6; D is perhaps TRBD1 (6 bases). CDR3 size: 17 residues. The V end was cut by 6 bases, the J end by 6 bases, with 21 bases between. Germline V CDR1 and CDR2: MDHEN, SYDVKM. The CDR3 region is CASRRYRELKSNSPLHF. The CDR3 DNA sequence: TGTGCCAGCAGGCGTTACAGGGAGTTGAAGAGTAATTCACCCCTCCACTTT.

This chain joins TRBV7-6 and TRBJ1-4; perhaps TRBD1 as D (5 bases). Germline V lookup: CDR1 SGHVS, CDR2 FNYEAQ. CDR3 length: 15 residues. Trimming removed 5 bases at V and 6 bases at J, with 16 bases between. The CDR3 DNA reads TGTGCCAGCAGCCGCGGGGGTTTCACCTATGAAAAACTGTTTTTT. Its translation: CASSRGGFTYEKLFF.

The chain couples TRBV30 to TRBJ1-1; D unclear. This CDR3 region has 14 residues. The V gene's germline CDR1 is GTSNPN and CDR2 SVGIG (reference sequence). Deletions cut 0 bases from V and 4 bases from J, with 12 bases between. The CDR3 DNA follows: TGTGCCTGGAGTGTTGGTAGGCGCGGCACTGAAGCTTTCTTT. Protein sequence: CAWSVGRRGTEAFF. The full variable domain, with the rest looked up from reference TRBV30 and TRBJ1-1, is SQTIHQWPATLVQPVGSPLSLECTVEGTSNPNLYWYRQAAGRGLQLLFYSVGIGQISSEVPQNLSASRPQDRQFILSSKKLLLSDSGFYLCAWSVGRRGTEAFFGQGTRLTVV.

V and J are TRBV28 and TRBJ1-2, with a tentative D call TRBD1 (5 bases). V lost 3 bases, J lost 12 bases, and 14 bases lay in between. This CDR3 has 12 residues. CDR1 is MDHEN and CDR2 is SYDVKM in the germline V gene. CDR3 in DNA: TGTGCCAGCAGTTTGCATCCGGGACTTCACACCTTC. Its translation: CASSLHPGLHTF.